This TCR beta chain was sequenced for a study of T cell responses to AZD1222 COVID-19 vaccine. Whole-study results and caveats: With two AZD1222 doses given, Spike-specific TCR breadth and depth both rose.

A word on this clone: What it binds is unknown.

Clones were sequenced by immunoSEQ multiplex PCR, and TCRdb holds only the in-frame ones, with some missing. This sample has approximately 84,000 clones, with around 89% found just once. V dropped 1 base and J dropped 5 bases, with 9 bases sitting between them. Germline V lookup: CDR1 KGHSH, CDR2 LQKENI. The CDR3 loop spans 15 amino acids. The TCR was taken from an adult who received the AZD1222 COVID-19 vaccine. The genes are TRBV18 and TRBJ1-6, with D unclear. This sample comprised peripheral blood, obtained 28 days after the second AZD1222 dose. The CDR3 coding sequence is TGTGCCAGCTCACCACGGTCAGCGAATAATTCACCCCTCCACTTT. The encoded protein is CASSPRSANNSPLHF.